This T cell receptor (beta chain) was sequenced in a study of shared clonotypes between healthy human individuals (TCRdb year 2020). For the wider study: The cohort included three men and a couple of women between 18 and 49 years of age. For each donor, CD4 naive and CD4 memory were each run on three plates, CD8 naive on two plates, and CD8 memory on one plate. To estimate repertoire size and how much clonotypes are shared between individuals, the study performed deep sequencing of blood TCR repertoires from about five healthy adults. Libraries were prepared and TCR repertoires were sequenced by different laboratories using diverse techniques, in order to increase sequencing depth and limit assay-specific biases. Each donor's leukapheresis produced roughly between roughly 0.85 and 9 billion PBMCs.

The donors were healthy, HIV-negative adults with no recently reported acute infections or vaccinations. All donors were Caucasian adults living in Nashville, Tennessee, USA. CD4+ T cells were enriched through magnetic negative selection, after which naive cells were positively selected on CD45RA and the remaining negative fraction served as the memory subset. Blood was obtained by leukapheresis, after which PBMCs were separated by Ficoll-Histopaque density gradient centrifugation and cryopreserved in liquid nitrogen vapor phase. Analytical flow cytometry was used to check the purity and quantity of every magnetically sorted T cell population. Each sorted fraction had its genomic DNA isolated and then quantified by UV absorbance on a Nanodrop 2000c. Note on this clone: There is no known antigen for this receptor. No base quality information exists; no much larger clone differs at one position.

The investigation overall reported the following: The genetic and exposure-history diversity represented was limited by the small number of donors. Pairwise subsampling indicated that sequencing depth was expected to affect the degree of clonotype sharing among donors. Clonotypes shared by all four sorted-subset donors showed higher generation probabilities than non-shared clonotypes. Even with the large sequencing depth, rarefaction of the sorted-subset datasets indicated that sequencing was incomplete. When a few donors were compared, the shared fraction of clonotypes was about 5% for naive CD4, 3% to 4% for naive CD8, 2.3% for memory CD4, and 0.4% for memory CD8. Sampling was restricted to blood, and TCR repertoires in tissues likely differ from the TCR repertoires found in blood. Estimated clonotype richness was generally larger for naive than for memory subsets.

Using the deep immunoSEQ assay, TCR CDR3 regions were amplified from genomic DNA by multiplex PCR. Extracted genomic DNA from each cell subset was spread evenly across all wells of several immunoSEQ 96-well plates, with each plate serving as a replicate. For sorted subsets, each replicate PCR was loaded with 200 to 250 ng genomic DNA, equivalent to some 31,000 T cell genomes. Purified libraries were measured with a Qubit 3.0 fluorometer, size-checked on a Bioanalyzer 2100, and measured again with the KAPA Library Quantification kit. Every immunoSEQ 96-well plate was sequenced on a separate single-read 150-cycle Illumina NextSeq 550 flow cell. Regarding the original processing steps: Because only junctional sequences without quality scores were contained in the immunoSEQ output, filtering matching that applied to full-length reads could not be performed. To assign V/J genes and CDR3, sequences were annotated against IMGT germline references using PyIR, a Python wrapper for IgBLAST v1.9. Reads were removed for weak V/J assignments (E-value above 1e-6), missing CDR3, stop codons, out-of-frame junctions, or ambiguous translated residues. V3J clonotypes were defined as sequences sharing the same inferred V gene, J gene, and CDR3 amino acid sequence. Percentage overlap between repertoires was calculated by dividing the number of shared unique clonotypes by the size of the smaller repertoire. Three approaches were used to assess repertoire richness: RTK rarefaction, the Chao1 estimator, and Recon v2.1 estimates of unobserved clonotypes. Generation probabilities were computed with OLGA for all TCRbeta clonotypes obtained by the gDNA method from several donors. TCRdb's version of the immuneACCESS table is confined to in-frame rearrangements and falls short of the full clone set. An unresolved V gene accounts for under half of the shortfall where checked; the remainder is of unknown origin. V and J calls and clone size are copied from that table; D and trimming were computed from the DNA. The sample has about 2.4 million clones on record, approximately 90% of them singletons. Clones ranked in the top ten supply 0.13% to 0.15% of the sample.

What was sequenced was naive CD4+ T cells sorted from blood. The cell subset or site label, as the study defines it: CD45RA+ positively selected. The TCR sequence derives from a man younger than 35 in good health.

The nucleotide sequence reads as follows: TGTGCCAGTAGTATGCGGACAGGGAAGTCTGGGGCCAACGTCCTGACTTTC. This gives the protein CASSMRTGKSGANVLTF. The V gene is TRBV19 and the J gene is TRBJ2-6; TRBD1 aligns with 8 central bases. Here V drops 3 bases and J drops 1 base, and the junction holds 5 bases not matched to any gene. The germline V gene (reference sequence) supplies CDR1 LNHDA and CDR2 SQIVND. The CDR3 runs 17 residues from the cysteine to the phenylalanine. The kept DNA is CDR3 alone, 51 bases in frame from the first base. With the rest looked up from the reference TRBV19 and TRBJ2-6 genes rather than sequenced, the full variable domain is DGGITQSPKYLFRKEGQNVTLSCEQNLNHDAMYWYRQDPGQGLRLIYYSQIVNDFQKGDIAEGYSVSREKKESFPLTVTSAQKNPTAFYLCASSMRTGKSGANVLTFGAGSRLTVL.